This entry is about one TCR beta chain. Relative to the germline gene, one junction end is altered; a read error may explain this. CDR3 length: 12 residues. Germline V gives CDR1 SQVTM, CDR2 ANQGSEA. The assay was immunoSEQ multiplex PCR, and TCRdb's table has in-frame clones only and misses some. The table lists 70,000 to 95,000 clones, over 65% of them singletons, with about 2.5% in the top ten. The sample comes from a study of T cell clones after liver transplantation. Study overall: In this trial, immunosuppression withdrawal was attempted within 2 years of liver transplant. As an antigen-independent comparator, third-party-reactive TCRbeta sequences came from pre-transplant mixed lymphocyte reactions.

The origin of this receptor is a human patient who received a liver transplant. Some T cells could come from the graft donor. V gene TRBV29-1 combines with J gene TRBJ2-2; D may match TRBD1 or TRBD2 (5 bases each). The sequences come from CD4+ T cells from blood, collected at the 22-month timepoint. DNA of the CDR3: TGCAGCGTGGGGGTCGTACACCGGGGAGCTGTTTTT. Amino acid sequence: CSVGVVHRGAVF.